One sample yielded the 3 T cell receptor beta chains listed below, sequenced in a study of blood T cell repertoires in COVID-19. Sequencing was performed with immunoSEQ multiplex PCR; in TCRdb, only in-frame clones are kept and a portion is missing. The table shows 90,000 to 100,000 clones, with around nine tenths occurring only once. The sequenced material came from peripheral blood. These receptors came from a human donor in a cohort sampled during active COVID-19.

V gene TRBV21-1 combines with J gene TRBJ2-5; TRBD2, the table's D call, was not compared with the DNA. TRBV21-1 is reported as a pseudogene. CDR3 length: 15 amino acids. The CDR3, as DNA: TGTGCCAGCAGCCCCGCGGGGCCACAAAAGGAGACCCAGTACTTC. Translated, it gives CASSPAGPQKETQYF.

There are a few counts of this clone. The genes are TRBV2 and TRBJ1-1; D unresolved. Germline V CDR1 and CDR2: SNHLY, FYNNEI. The V end lost 2 bases, the J end lost 0 bases, and 10 bases lay between the germline ends. This CDR3 spans 15 amino acids. CDR3 nucleotides: TGTGCCAGCAGTGAATCTGGCAGTTTGAACACTGAAGCTTTCTTT. Translated: CASSESGSLNTEAFF.

This rearrangement joins TRBV9 to TRBJ2-5, with 7 bases lining up with TRBD2. The CDR3 is 14 amino acids. Germline V gene lookup returns CDR1 SGDLS and CDR2 YYNGEE. The J segment lost 1 base and the V segment lost 4 bases, leaving 4 bases of the junction unmatched. CDR3 region: CASSPRLAQETQYF. DNA of the CDR3: TGTGCCAGCAGCCCCAGACTAGCCCAAGAGACCCAGTACTTC. The full variable domain, in which reference TRBV9 and TRBJ2-5 provide the parts outside the CDR3, is DSGVTQTPKHLITATGQRVTLRCSPRSGDLSVYWYQQSLDQGLQFLIQYYNGEERAKGNILERFSAQQFPDLHSELNLSSLELGDSALYFCASSPRLAQETQYFGPGTRLLVL.